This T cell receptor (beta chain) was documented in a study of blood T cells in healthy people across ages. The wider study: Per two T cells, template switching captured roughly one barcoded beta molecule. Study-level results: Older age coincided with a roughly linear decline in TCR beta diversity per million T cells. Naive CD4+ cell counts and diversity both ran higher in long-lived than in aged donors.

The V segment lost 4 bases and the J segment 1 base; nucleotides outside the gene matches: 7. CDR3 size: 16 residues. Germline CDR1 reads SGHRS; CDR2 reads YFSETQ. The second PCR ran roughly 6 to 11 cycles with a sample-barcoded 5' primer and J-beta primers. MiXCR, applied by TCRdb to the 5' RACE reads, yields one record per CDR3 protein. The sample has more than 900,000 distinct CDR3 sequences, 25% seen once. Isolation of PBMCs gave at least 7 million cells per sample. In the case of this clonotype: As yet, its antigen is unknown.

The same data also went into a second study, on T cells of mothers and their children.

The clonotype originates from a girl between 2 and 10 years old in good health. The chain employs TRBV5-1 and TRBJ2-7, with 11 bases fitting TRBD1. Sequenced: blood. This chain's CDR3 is CASSQGQGARSYEQYF. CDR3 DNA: TGCGCCAGCAGCCAAGGACAGGGGGCGAGATCCTACGAGCAGTACTTC.